This T cell receptor (beta chain) stems from a study of a mutant IDH1 vaccine in newly diagnosed glioma. J gave up 7 bases and V 0 bases, and 4 bases lay outside the gene matches. This CDR3 has 16 residues. Germline values: CDR1 LNHNV, CDR2 YYDKDF (reference sequence). Regarding time point: week 35, safety follow-up. Topical imiquimod was applied with each vaccine dose, which held 300 ug of mutant IDH1 20-mer peptide. A note on this clone: The target antigen is unknown.

The data were produced by immunoSEQ multiplex PCR, yet TCRdb's version contains in-frame clones alone and is incomplete. The profile covers 50,000 to 70,000 clones, with around four fifths appearing a single time and 4% to 5% taken by the ten largest. This sequence was found in a man aged 25 to 45 with glioma. Sequenced here: PBMCs, sampled from a glioma patient whose treatment included an IDH1 peptide vaccine. This chain joins TRBV15 and TRBJ1-4; 11 bases align to TRBD1. Here the CDR3 reads CATSRDRTGGTEKLFF. The CDR3 bases are TGTGCCACCAGCAGAGATCGGACAGGGGGCACTGAAAAACTGTTTTTT.